This TCR beta chain was observed in a study of PD-1 blockade in mismatch repair-deficient tumors. Turning to the study itself: All were previously treated, progressing patients with about 12 mismatch repair-deficient cancer types. General study findings and limits: Rapid post-treatment expansion, then contraction, generally preceding radiologic response, marked tumor-resident clones.

Comments on this clone: Its antigen remains unidentified.

Clones were sequenced by immunoSEQ multiplex PCR, and TCRdb holds only the in-frame ones, with some missing. The sample contains tens of thousands of clones, 78% of which appear only once. The germline V gene encodes CDR1 SGHAT and CDR2 FQNNGV. The CDR3 is 15 residues long. Trimming took off 5 bases at V and 1 base at J, with 11 bases between the two ends. The chain carries TRBV11-2 and TRBJ2-2; tentative D call: TRBD1 (6 bases). The source of this sequence is an adult with mismatch repair-deficient cancer. The input for sequencing was peripheral blood, taken 4 weeks after starting pembrolizumab. The CDR3 DNA sequence: TGTGCCAGCAGCGCCCTAGGGGGGAACACCGGGGAGCTGTTTTTT. It codes for CASSALGGNTGELFF.